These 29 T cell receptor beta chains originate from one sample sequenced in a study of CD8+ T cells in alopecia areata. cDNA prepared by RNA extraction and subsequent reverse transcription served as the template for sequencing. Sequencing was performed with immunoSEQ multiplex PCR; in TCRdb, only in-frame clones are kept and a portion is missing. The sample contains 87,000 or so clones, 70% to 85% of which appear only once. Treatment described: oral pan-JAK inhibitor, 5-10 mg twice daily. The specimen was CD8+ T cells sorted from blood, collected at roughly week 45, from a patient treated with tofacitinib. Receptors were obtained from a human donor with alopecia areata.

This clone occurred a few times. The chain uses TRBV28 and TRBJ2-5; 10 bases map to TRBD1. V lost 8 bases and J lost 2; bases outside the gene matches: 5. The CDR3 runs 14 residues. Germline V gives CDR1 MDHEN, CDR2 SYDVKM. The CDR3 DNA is TGTGCCAGCCGCTCGGACAGGGGGCAAGAGACCCAGTACTTC. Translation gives CASRSDRGQETQYF.

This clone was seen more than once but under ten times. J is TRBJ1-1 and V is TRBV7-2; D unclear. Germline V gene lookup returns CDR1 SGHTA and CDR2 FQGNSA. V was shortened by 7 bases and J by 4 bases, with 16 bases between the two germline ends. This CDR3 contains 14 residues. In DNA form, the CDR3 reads TGTGCCAGCACCCCTCGTTTACGGCCCACTGAAGCTTTCTTT. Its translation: CASTPRLRPTEAFF.

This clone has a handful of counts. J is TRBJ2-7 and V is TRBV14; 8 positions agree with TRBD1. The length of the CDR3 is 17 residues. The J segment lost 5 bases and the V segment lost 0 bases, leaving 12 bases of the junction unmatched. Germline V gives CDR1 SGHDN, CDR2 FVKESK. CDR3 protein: CASSQDRDRGFYNEQYF. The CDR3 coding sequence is TGTGCCAGCAGCCAAGATAGAGACAGGGGTTTTTATAACGAGCAGTACTTC.

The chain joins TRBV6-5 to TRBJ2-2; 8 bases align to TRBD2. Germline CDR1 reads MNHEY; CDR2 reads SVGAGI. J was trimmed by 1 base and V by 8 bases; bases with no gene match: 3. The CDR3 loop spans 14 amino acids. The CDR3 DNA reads TGTGCCAGCGCGGGGGGAGTGAACACCGGGGAGCTGTTTTTT. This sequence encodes CASAGGVNTGELFF.

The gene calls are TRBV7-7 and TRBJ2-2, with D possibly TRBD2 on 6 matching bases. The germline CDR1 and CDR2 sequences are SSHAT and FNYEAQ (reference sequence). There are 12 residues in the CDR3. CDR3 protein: CAWRGDGGELFF. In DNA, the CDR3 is TGTGCGTGGAGGGGAGATGGCGGGGAGCTGTTTTTT. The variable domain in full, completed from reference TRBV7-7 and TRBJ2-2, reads GAGVSQSPRYKVTKRGQDVTLRCDPISSHATLYWYQQALGQGPEFLTYFNYEAQPDKSGLPSDRFSAERPEGSISTLTIQRTEQRDSAMYRCAWRGDGGELFFGEGSRLTVL.

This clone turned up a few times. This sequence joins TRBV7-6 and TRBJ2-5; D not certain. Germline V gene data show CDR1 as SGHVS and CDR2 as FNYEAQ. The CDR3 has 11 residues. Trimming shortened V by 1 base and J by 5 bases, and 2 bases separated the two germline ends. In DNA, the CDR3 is TGTGCCAGCAGCTTAGACGAGACCCAGTACTTC. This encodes CASSLDETQYF.

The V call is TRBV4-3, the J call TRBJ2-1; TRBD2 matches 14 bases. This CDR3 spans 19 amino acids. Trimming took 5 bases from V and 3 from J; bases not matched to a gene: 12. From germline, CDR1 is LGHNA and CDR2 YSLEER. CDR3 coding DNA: TGCGCCAGCAGCAGAACGCTCCTCGGGACTAGCGGGGGCTACAATGAGCAGTTCTTC. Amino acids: CASSRTLLGTSGGYNEQFF.

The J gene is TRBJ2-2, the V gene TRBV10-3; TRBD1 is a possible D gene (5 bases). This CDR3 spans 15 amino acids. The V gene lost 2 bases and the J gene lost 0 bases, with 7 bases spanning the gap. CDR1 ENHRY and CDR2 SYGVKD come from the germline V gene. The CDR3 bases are TGTGCCATCAGTGAGGACAGATCGAACACCGGGGAGCTGTTTTTT. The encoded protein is CAISEDRSNTGELFF.

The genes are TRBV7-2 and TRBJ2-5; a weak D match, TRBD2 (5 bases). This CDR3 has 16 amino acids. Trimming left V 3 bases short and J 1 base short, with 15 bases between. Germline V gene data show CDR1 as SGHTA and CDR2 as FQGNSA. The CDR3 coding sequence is TGTGCCAGCAGCTTGGCCAGTTGGGAGCGCCAAGAGACCCAGTACTTC. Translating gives CASSLASWERQETQYF.

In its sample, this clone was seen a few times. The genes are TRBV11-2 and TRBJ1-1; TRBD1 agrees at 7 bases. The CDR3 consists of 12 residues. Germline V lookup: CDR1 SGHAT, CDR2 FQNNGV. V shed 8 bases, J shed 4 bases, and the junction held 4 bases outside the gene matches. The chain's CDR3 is CASGRTGTEAFF. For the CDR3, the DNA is TGTGCCAGCGGTCGGACAGGCACTGAAGCTTTCTTT.

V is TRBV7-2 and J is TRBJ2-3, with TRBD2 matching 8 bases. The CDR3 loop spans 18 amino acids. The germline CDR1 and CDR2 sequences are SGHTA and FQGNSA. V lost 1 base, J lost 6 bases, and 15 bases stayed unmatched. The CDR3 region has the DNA TGTGCCAGCAGCTTAGTGGGACTAGGAGGGGCCGATCGCGATACGCAGTATTTT. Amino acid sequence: CASSLVGLGGADRDTQYF.

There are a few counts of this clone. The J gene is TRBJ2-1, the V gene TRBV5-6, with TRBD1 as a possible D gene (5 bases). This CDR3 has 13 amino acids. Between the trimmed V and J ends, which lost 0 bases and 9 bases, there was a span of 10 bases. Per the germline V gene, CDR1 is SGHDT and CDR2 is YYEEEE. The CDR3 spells CASSLGQSSEQFF. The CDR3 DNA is TGTGCCAGCAGCTTGGGACAGTCCAGTGAGCAGTTCTTC.

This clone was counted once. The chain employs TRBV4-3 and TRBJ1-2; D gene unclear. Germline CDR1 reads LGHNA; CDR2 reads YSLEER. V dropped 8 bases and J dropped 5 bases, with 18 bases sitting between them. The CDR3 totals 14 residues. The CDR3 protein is CASRVVGEAYGYTF. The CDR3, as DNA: TGCGCCAGCCGGGTGGTGGGCGAAGCGTATGGCTACACCTTC.

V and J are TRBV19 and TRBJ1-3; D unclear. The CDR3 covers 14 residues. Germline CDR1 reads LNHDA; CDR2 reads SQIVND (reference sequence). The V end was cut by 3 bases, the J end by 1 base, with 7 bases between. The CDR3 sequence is CASSILGSGNTIYF. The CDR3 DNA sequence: TGTGCCAGTAGTATCTTAGGGTCTGGAAACACCATATATTTT.

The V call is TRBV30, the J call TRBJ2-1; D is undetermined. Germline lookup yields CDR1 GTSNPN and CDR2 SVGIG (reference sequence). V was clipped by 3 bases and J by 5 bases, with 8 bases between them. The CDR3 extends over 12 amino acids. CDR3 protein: CAWRIGNNEQFF. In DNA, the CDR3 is TGTGCCTGGAGGATCGGTAACAATGAGCAGTTCTTC.

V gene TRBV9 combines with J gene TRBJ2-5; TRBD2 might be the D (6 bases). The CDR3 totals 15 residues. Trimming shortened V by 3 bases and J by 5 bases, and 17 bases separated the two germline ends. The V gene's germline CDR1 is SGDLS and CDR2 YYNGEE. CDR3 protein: CASSAHRGSLETQYF. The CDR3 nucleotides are TGTGCCAGCAGCGCCCACCGGGGGTCGTTGGAGACCCAGTACTTC.

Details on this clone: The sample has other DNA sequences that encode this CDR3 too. The CDR3 reads CSVEDTTYEQYF. CDR3 bases: TGCAGCGTTGAAGACACCACCTACGAGCAGTACTTC. The chain joins TRBV29-1 to TRBJ2-7; D not certain. In germline, CDR1 is SQVTM, CDR2 ANQGSEA. The CDR3 spans 12 residues. With 0 bases removed from V and 2 bases from J, the gap between germline ends came to 5 bases.

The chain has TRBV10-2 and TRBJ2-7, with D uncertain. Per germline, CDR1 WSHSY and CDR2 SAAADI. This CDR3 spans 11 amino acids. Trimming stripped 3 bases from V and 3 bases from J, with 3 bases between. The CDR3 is CASSDYYEQYF. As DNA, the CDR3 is TGCGCCAGCAGTGATTACTACGAGCAGTACTTC.

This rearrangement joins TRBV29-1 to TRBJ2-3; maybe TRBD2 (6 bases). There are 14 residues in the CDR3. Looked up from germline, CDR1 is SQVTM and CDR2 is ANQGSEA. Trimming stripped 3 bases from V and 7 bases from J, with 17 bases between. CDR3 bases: TGCAGCGTTGAGGCGGGGTGGAGGGAGAATACGCAGTATTTT. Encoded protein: CSVEAGWRENTQYF.

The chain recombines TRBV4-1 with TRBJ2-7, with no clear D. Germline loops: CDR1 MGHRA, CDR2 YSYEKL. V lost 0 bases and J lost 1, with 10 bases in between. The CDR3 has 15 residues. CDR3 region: CASSQDPAGSYEQYF. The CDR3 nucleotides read TGCGCCAGCAGCCAAGATCCGGCTGGATCCTACGAGCAGTACTTC.

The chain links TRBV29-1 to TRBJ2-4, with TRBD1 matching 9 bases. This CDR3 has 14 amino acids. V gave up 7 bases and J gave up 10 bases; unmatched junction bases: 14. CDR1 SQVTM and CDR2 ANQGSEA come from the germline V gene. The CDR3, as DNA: TGCAGCGACTGGACAGGGGCCCCGGATTTTATTCAGTACTTC. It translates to CSDWTGAPDFIQYF. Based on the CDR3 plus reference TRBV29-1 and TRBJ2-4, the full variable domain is SAVISQKPSRDICQRGTSLTIQCQVDSQVTMMFWYRQQPGQSLTLIATANQGSEATYESGFVIDKFPISRPNLTFSTLTVSNMSPEDSSIYLCSDWTGAPDFIQYFGAGTRLSVL.

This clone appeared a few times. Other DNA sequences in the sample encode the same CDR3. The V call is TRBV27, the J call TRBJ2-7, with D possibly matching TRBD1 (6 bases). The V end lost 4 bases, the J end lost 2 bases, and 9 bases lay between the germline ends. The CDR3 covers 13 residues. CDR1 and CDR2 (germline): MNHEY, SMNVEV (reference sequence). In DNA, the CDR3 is TGTGCCAGCAGTTACAGGGCCCCCTACGAGCAGTACTTC. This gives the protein CASSYRAPYEQYF.

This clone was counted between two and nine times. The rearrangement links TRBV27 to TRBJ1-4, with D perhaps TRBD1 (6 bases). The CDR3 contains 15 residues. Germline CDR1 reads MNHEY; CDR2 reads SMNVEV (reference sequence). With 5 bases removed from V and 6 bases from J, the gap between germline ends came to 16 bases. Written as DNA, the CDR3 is TGTGCCAGCAGTGCACAGGGTTTCGGCGATGAAAAACTGTTTTTT. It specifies CASSAQGFGDEKLFF.

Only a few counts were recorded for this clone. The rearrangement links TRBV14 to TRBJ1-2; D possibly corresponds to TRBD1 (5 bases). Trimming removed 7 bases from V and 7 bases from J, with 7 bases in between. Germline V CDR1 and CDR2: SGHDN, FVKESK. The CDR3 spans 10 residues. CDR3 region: CASIRGGYTF. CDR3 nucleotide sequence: TGTGCCAGCATAAGGGGTGGCTACACCTTC.

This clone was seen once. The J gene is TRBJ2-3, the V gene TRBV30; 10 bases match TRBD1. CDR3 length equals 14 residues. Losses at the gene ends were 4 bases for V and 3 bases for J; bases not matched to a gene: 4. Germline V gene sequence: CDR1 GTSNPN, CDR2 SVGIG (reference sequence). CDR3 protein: CAWTPGQGTDTQYF. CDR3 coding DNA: TGTGCCTGGACCCCGGGACAGGGGACAGATACGCAGTATTTT. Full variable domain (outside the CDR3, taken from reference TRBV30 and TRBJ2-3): SQTIHQWPATLVQPVGSPLSLECTVEGTSNPNLYWYRQAAGRGLQLLFYSVGIGQISSEVPQNLSASRPQDRQFILSSKKLLLSDSGFYLCAWTPGQGTDTQYFGPGTRLTVL.

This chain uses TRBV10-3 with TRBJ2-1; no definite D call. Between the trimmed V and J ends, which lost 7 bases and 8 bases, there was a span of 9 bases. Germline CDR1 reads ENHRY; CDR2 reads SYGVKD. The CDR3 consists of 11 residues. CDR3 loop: CAIKGSDEQFF. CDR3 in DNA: TGTGCCATCAAGGGTTCGGATGAGCAGTTCTTC.

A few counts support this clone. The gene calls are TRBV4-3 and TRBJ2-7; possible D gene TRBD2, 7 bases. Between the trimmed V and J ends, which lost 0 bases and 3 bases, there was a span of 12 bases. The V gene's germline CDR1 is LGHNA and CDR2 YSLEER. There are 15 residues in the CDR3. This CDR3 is CASSQDRGGNYEQYF. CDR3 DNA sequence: TGCGCCAGCAGCCAAGATAGGGGGGGCAACTACGAGCAGTACTTC.

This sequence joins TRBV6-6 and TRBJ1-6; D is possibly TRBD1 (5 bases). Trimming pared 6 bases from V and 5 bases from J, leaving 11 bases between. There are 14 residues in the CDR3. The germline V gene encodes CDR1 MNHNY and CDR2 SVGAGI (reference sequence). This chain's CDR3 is CASSRDDNNSPLHF. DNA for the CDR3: TGTGCCAGCAGCAGGGATGATAATAATTCACCCCTCCACTTT.

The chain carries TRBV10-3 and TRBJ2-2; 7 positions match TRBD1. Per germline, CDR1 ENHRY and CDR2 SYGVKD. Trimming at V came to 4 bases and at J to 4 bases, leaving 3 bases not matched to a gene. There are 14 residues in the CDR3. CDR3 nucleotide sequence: TGTGCCATCAGTGGACAGGGTTTCACCGGGGAGCTGTTTTTT. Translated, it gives CAISGQGFTGELFF.